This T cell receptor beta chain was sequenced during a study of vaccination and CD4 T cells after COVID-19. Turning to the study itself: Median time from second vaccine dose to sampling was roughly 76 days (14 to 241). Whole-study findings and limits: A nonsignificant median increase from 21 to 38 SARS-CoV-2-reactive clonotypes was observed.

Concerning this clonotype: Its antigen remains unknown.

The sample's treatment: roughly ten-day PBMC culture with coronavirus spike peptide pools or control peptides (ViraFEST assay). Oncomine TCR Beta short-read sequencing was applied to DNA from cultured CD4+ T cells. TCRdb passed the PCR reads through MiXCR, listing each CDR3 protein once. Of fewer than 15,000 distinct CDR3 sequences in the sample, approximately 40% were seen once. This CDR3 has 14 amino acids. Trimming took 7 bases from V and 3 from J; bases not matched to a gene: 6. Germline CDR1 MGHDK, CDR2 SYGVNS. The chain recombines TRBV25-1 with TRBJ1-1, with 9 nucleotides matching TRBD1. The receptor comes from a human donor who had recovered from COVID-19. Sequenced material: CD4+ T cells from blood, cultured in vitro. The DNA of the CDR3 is TGTGCCAGCATGGGGACAGGGTTGTACACTGAAGCTTTCTTT. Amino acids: CASMGTGLYTEAFF.